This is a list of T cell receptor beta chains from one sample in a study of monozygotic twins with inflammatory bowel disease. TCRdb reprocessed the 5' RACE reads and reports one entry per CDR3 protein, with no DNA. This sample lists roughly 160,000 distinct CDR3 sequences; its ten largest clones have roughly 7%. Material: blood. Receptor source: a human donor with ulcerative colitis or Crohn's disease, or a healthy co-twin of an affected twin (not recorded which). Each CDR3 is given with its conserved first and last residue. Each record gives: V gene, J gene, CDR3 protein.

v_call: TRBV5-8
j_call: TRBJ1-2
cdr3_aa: CASSLAAAYGYTF

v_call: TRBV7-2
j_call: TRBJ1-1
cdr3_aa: CASSILRDEAFF

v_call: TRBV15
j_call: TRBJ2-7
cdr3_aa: CATSRDPLAYEQYF

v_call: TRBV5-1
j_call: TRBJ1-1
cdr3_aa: CASSSPLGSATGEEWMNTEAFF

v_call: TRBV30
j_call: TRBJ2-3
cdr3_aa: CAWNRGLTDTQYF

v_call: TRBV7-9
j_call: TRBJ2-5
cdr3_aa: CASSFRQQETQYF

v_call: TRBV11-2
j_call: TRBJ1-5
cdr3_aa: CASSIGQGNQPQHF

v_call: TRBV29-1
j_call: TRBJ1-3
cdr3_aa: CSVVFDVGNTIYF

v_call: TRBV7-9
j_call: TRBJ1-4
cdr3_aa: CASSFGGRTVF

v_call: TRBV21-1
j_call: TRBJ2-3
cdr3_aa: CASSKGGVAGPSSTDTQYF

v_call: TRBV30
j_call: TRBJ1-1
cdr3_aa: CAWRGQGTSRAFF

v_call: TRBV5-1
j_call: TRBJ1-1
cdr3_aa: CASSLSMGPQGKAEAFF

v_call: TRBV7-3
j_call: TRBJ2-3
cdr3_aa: CASSLKLGNTDTQYF

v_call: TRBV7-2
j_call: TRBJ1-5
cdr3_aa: CASSHGGPRGSNQPQHF

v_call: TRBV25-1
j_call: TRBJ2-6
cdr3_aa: CASSEVDRLTGANVLTF

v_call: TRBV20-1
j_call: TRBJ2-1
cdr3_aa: CSARVVLAGGSNEQFF

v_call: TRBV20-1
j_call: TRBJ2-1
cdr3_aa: CSARAPGGGANEQFF

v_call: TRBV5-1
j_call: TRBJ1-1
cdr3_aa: CASRQNRGRNTEAFF

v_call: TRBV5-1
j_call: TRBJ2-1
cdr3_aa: CASSHKRKGEGNEQFF

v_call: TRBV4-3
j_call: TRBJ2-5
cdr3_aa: CASSQERHHQETQYF

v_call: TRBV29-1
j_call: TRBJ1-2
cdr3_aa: CSVRMDLNYGYTF

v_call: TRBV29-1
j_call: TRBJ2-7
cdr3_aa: CSVIGGQVGYEQYF

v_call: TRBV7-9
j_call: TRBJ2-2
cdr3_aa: CASSHPQDYTGELFF

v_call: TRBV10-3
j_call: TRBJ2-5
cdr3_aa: CAISERQGPDQETQYF

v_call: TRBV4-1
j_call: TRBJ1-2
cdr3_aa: CASSQEDGQAGYTF

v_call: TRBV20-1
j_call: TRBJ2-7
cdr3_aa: CSARGLAGSYEQYF

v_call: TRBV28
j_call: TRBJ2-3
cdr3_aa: CASSSGQGGGDTQYF

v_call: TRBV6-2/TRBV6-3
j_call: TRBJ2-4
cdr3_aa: CASSPTGSKNIQYF

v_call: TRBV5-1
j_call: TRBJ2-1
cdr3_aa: CASSSLSGRGVTEQFF

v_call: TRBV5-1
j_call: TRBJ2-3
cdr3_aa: CASSLQGTDTQYF

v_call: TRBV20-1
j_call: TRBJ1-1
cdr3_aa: CSAGDNTEAFF

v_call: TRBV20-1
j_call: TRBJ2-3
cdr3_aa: CSARLREWTDTQYF

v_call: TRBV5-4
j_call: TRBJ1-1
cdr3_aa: CASSLTEMNTEAFF

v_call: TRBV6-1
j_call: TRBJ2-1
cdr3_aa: CASTGGYSYNEQFF

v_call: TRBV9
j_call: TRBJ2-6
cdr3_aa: CASSVKAWGANVLTF

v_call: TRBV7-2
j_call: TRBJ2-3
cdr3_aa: CASSVAGGLDTQYF

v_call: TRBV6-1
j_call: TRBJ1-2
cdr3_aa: CASIQQGGHNYGYTF

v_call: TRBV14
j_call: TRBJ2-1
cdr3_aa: CASSPLSGDLYNEQFF

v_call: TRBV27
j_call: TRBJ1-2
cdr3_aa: CASRRHGTDYGYTF

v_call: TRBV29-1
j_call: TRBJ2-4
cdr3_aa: CSVEDIHIQYF

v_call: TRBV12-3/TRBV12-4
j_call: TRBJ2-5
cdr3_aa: CASSLARQGGETQYF

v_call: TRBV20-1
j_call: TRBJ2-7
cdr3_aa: CSARVASSTYEQYF

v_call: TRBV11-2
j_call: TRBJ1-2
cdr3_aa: CASSSPRINYGYTF

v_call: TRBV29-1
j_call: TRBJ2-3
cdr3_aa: CSATLGVPDTQYF

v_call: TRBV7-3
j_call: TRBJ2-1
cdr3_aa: CASRTSGSGNEQFF

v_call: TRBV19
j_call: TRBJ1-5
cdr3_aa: CASSDKELTMRHNQPQHF

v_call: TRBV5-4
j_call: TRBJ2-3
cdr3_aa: CASSWPGLPTTQYF

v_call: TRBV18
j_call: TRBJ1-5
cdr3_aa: CASSRTGGQPQHF

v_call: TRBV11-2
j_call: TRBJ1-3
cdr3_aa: CASSLWRGRLPSGNTIYF

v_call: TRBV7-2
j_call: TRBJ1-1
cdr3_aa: CASSLSRSVGAEAFF

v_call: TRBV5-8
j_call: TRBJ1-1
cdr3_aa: CASSFRQQFAFF

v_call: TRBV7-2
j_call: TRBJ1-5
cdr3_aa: CASSEDRGVNQPQHF

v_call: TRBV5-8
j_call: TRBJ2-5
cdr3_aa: CASSLGGKQETQYF

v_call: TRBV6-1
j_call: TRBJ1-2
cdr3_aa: CASIGGTGNYGYTF

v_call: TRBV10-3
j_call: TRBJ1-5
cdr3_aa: CAISGSGQVANQPQHF

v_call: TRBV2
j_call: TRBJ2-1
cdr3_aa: CASSDVPAVDEQFF

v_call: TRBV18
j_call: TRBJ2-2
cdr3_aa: CASRNRADHPVTGELFF

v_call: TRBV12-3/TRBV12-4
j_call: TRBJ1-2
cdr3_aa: CASSHSGTDSRYGYTF

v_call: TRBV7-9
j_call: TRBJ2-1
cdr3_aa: CASSPGQGSNEQFF